This is a list of T cell receptor beta chains from one sample in a study of blood T cell repertoires in COVID-19. Method: immunoSEQ multiplex PCR; TCRdb's copy keeps in-frame clones and lacks some. The sample has 9,000 to 9,500 clones, 80% to 90% seen once. The material sequenced was peripheral blood. The receptor set was obtained from a human donor in a cohort sampled during active COVID-19. Both conserved end residues are part of each CDR3. D genes are given only for firm matches. Not every row has a clone size; where given, it reads once, few, many or a size class.

NA	TRBJ2-3	NA	TRBV13	TGTGCCAACCGACAGGCGGTCCCAGATACGCAGTATTTT	CANRQAVPDTQYF
NA	TRBJ1-5	NA	TRBV7-2	TGTGCCAGCAGCTTAGGGGGAGGACTTAGCAATCAGCCCCAGCATTTT	CASSLGGGLSNQPQHF
NA	TRBJ2-7	NA	TRBV15	TGTGCCACCAGCAGAGATCTTACTCGGAGTTACGAGCAGTACTTC	CATSRDLTRSYEQYF
NA	TRBJ1-5	NA	TRBV6-5	TGTGCCAGCAGTTTATGGGAGAATCAGCCCCAGCATTTT	CASSLWENQPQHF
once	TRBJ2-1	TRBD2	TRBV29-1	TGCAGCGTTAAACTAGCGGAAAAAGGGGGTGAGCAGTTCTTC	CSVKLAEKGGEQFF
NA	TRBJ2-7	TRBD1	TRBV3-1/TRBV3-2	TGTGCCAGCAGCCAAGAGGTTGGACAGGCCTACGAGCAGTACTTC	CASSQEVGQAYEQYF
few	TRBJ2-2	TRBD1	TRBV6-5	TGTGCCAGGGGACAGGGAAACACCGGGGAGCTGTTTTTT	CARGQGNTGELFF
NA	TRBJ1-2	TRBD1	TRBV5-6	TGTGCCAGCATAGGTACAGGGGATGGCTACACCTTC	CASIGTGDGYTF
NA	TRBJ2-7	NA	TRBV18	TGTGCCAGCTCACCCCCGACGCGGGGCAGGCAGTACTTC	CASSPPTRGRQYF
NA	TRBJ2-1	TRBD1	TRBV19	TGTGCCAGTAGTCCCCCAACAGGGGCGGTGGTTTGGGATGAGCAGTTCTTC	CASSPPTGAVVWDEQFF
few	TRBJ2-5	NA	TRBV4-2	TGTGCCAGCAGCCAAGATCGGCAGGGCCAAGAGACCCAGTACTTC	CASSQDRQGQETQYF
NA	TRBJ2-1	TRBD2	TRBV4-1	TGCGCCAGCAGCCCCTCCGGGGGGATTAGCGGGAGGGCAAATTACAATGAGCAGTTCTTC	CASSPSGGISGRANYNEQFF
NA	TRBJ2-7	TRBD2	TRBV7-9	TGTGCCAGCAGCTCCGCTAGCGGAAACCCCTACGAGCAGTACTTC	CASSSASGNPYEQYF
medium-sized	TRBJ1-3	NA	TRBV9	TGTGCCAGCAGCGTAGGGCGGGACCTTCAAGTGGCTGGAAACACCATATATTTT	CASSVGRDLQVAGNTIYF
NA	TRBJ1-2	TRBD1	TRBV6-5	TGTGCCAGCAGTTACGTTTGGACAGGGGATTCGGGCGGCTACACCTTC	CASSYVWTGDSGGYTF
once	TRBJ2-7	NA	TRBV6-5	TGTGCCAGCACCTCCAGAACCCCGCCCGAGCAGTACTTC	CASTSRTPPEQYF
few	TRBJ1-2	TRBD1	TRBV5-1	TGCGCCAGCAGCTCGGGACAGCACAACTATGGCTACACCTTC	CASSSGQHNYGYTF
NA	TRBJ2-5	NA	TRBV21-1	TGTGCCAGCAGCAAAGGCCCGCCCCCTTGGACAGGGCAAGAGACCCAGTACTTC	CASSKGPPPWTGQETQYF
NA	TRBJ1-3	NA	TRBV28	TGTGCCAGCAGTTTGCAAGGGGTTGGAAACACCATATATTTT	CASSLQGVGNTIYF
few	TRBJ2-7	TRBD1	TRBV27	TGTGCCAGCAGTTTGGTGGGACAGGGATACTACGAGCAGTACTTC	CASSLVGQGYYEQYF
NA	TRBJ2-3	TRBD2	TRBV3-1/TRBV3-2	TGTGCCAGCAGCCAAGTAGCTAGCGGGGGAATAGGATGGGGAGATACGCAGTATTTT	CASSQVASGGIGWGDTQYF
few	TRBJ2-2	TRBD1	TRBV19	TGTGCCAGTCGGACAGGGTACCCCGGGGAGCTGTTTTTT	CASRTGYPGELFF
NA	TRBJ2-1	NA	TRBV6-5	TGTGCCAGCAGTTACTCGTTCACTATACTGGAAAATGAGCAGTTCTTC	CASSYSFTILENEQFF
NA	TRBJ2-7	TRBD2	TRBV7-2	TGTGCCAGCAGCTTAGCTAGCGGGAGTGGCTACGAGCAGTACTTC	CASSLASGSGYEQYF
NA	TRBJ2-7	TRBD2	TRBV6-6	TGTGCCAGCAGAGTAACTAGCGGGAGTGTCTACGAGCAGTACTTC	CASRVTSGSVYEQYF
once	TRBJ1-6	NA	TRBV6-5	TGTGCCAGCAGTTTAAGGGGGAACAATTCACCCCTCCACTTT	CASSLRGNNSPLHF
NA	TRBJ2-2	TRBD2	TRBV6-6	TGTGCCAGCAGCCACGGACTAGCGAACACCGGGGAGCTGTTTTTT	CASSHGLANTGELFF
few	TRBJ2-7	TRBD1	TRBV7-9	TGTGCCGCCGGACGGACAGGCGGCTACGAGCAGTACTTC	CAAGRTGGYEQYF
NA	TRBJ2-4	TRBD1	TRBV19	TGTGCCAGTAGTACACAGGGGGCGTACATTCAGTACTTC	CASSTQGAYIQYF
NA	TRBJ2-1	TRBD1	TRBV13	TGTGCCAGCAGCTTCCCCAGGGGGCATCCCAATGAGCAGTTCTTC	CASSFPRGHPNEQFF
NA	TRBJ1-2	TRBD1	TRBV7-2	TGTGCCAGCAGCTTAGCGGGGGACAGGGTTCACGGCTACACCTTC	CASSLAGDRVHGYTF
NA	TRBJ2-1	NA	TRBV5-5	TGTGCCAGCAGCTTGGTTCTGCGGGCGGGGAATGAGCAGTTCTTC	CASSLVLRAGNEQFF
NA	TRBJ2-5	NA	TRBV4-1	TGCGCCAGCAGCCAAGTAACAGACCCGGAGACCCAGTACTTC	CASSQVTDPETQYF
once	TRBJ2-5	NA	TRBV4-3	TGCGCCAGCAGCCAAGATCGGAGTGGAGAGACCCAGTACTTC	CASSQDRSGETQYF
NA	TRBJ2-7	TRBD1	TRBV6-5	TGTGCCAGCAGGAAAGACAGGGGAAAGTCCTACGAGCAGTACTTC	CASRKDRGKSYEQYF
NA	TRBJ2-5	TRBD1	TRBV7-8	TGTGCCAGCAGCTTAGTGGGACAGGGCCGAGAGACCCAGTACTTC	CASSLVGQGRETQYF
NA	TRBJ2-7	NA	TRBV27	TGTGCCAGCAGTCTAACCCACCACCGGCGGCACTTC	CASSLTHHRRHF
NA	TRBJ1-1	NA	TRBV28	TGTGCCAGCAGTTCAGGACAGCCCTTCATGAACACTGAAGCTTTCTTT	CASSSGQPFMNTEAFF
few	TRBJ1-1	NA	TRBV5-6	TGTGCCAGCAGCTTATTCAGGGGGAACACTGAAGCTTTCTTT	CASSLFRGNTEAFF
NA	TRBJ1-6	NA	TRBV6-5	TGTGCCAGCAGTTACTCGAGACGGAGGGGTTCACCCCTCCACTTT	CASSYSRRRGSPLHF
NA	TRBJ2-3	TRBD2	TRBV7-7	TGTGCTAGCAGCTTAGGGACTAGCGGGGGCACAGATACGCAGTATTTT	CASSLGTSGGTDTQYF
NA	TRBJ1-5	TRBD1	TRBV9	TGTGCCAGCAGCACGTGGGACAGCACTAACGAGCCCCAGCATTTT	CASSTWDSTNEPQHF
NA	TRBJ2-7	NA	TRBV28	TGTGCCAGCAGTTTAAACCCCCAGGGCGGACGCGACGAGCAGTACTTC	CASSLNPQGGRDEQYF
NA	TRBJ1-6	NA	TRBV11-2	TGTGCCAGCACCCCGACAGTCGGCTCACCCCTCCACTTT	CASTPTVGSPLHF
NA	TRBJ1-4	TRBD1	TRBV11-2	TGTGCCAGCAGCTTAGAGGCAGGGGGAGACGAAAAACTGTTTTTT	CASSLEAGGDEKLFF
NA	TRBJ2-7	NA	TRBV29-1	TGCAGCGTTGTTCAGGGTTCCTACGAGCAGTACTTC	CSVVQGSYEQYF
NA	TRBJ1-5	NA	TRBV6-5	TGTGCCGGCAGGGAGGGCGGACAGCCCCAGCATTTT	CAGREGGQPQHF
NA	TRBJ2-5	TRBD1	TRBV6-6	TGTGCCAGCAGGGACCCTCCGCGGACAGGGGATGAGACCCAGTACTTC	CASRDPPRTGDETQYF
NA	TRBJ2-7	TRBD1	TRBV9	TGTGCCAGCAGCGTAGAACCAGGGACAGCTTACGAGCAGTACTTC	CASSVEPGTAYEQYF
NA	TRBJ1-2	NA	TRBV3-1/TRBV3-2	TGTGCCAGCAGCCAAGCGACAGCCTATGGCTACACCTTC	CASSQATAYGYTF